Listed below are T cell receptor beta chains from one sample, sequenced in a study of beta chain features in type 1 diabetes. Profiling relied on immunoSEQ multiplex PCR, and the TCRdb table lists in-frame clones only, not all of them. The profile shows 360,000 or so clones, roughly a fifth of them singletons. Sequences were obtained from naive CD4+ T cells from blood. The receptor set was obtained from a woman aged 18 to 35 in good health. The CDR3 runs from the conserved cysteine through the conserved F or W. Fields, in order: V gene, J gene, D gene, clone size, CDR3 protein, CDR3 DNA. D genes are given only for firm matches. The size entry is marked missing in some rows and otherwise reads once, few, many or a size class.

V: TRBV5-1
J: TRBJ2-5
D: NA
size: NA
CDR3: CASSLFFSSKETQYF
DNA: TGCGCCAGCAGCTTGTTCTTCTCCAGTAAAGAGACCCAGTACTTC

V: TRBV29-1
J: TRBJ1-1
D: NA
size: few
CDR3: CSVGQSNTEAFF
DNA: TGCAGCGTAGGACAGTCGAACACTGAAGCTTTCTTT

V: TRBV4-1
J: TRBJ1-4
D: NA
size: few
CDR3: CASTLLGTNEKLFF
DNA: TGCGCCAGCACCCTGCTCGGAACTAATGAAAAACTGTTTTTT

V: TRBV9
J: TRBJ2-3
D: NA
size: few
CDR3: CASSAAGPLATDTQYF
DNA: TGTGCCAGCAGCGCCGCGGGACCACTAGCCACAGATACGCAGTATTTT

V: TRBV5-1
J: TRBJ2-1
D: NA
size: NA
CDR3: CASSLDLGLGYNEQFF
DNA: TGCGCCAGCAGCTTAGATTTGGGACTCGGCTACAATGAGCAGTTCTTC

V: TRBV6-6
J: TRBJ1-5
D: TRBD1
size: NA
CDR3: CASRMTGLDQPQHF
DNA: TGTGCCAGCAGGATGACAGGGCTCGATCAGCCCCAGCATTTT

V: TRBV18
J: TRBJ2-7
D: NA
size: few
CDR3: CASSPVGGYEQYF
DNA: TGTGCCAGCTCCCCCGTCGGAGGGTACGAGCAGTACTTC

V: TRBV5-4
J: TRBJ1-1
D: NA
size: NA
CDR3: CASSTVNTEAFF
DNA: TGTGCCAGCAGTACAGTGAACACTGAAGCTTTCTTT

V: TRBV5-1
J: TRBJ2-3
D: TRBD1
size: NA
CDR3: CASSLGQGADTQYF
DNA: TGCGCCAGCAGCTTGGGACAGGGCGCAGATACGCAGTATTTT

V: TRBV4-3
J: TRBJ2-3
D: NA
size: few
CDR3: CASSQDALSTDTQYF
DNA: TGCGCCAGCAGCCAAGATGCGTTGAGCACAGATACGCAGTATTTT